The 28 T cell receptor beta chains presented below share a single source sample, sequenced in a study of neoadjuvant nivolumab and ipilimumab in lung cancer. Method: immunoSEQ multiplex PCR; TCRdb's copy keeps in-frame clones and lacks some. The table records fewer than 7,000 clones, roughly 89% of them present only once. The source was blood, collected after neoadjuvant nivolumab, alone or with ipilimumab, at or shortly before surgery. These receptors were obtained from an adult with non-small cell lung cancer. Some clones in this sample may be carry-over from other donors' samples.

The gene calls are TRBV9 and TRBJ2-1, with D uncertain. This CDR3 region has 16 residues. Germline CDR1 reads SGDLS; CDR2 reads YYNGEE. Trimming pared 0 bases from V and 4 bases from J, leaving 14 bases between. The CDR3 coding sequence is TGTGCCAGCAGCGTAGACCGGCGAGCTGGATACAATGAGCAGTTCTTC. The encoded protein is CASSVDRRAGYNEQFF. The full variable domain, with the rest looked up from reference TRBV9 and TRBJ2-1, is DSGVTQTPKHLITATGQRVTLRCSPRSGDLSVYWYQQSLDQGLQFLIQYYNGEERAKGNILERFSAQQFPDLHSELNLSSLELGDSALYFCASSVDRRAGYNEQFFGPGTRLTVL.

The rearrangement uses TRBV6-6 and TRBJ2-7; D unresolved. The germline V gene encodes CDR1 MNHNY and CDR2 SVGAGI (reference sequence). This CDR3 contains 12 residues. Trimming shortened V by 2 bases and J by 3 bases, and 5 bases separated the two germline ends. DNA for the CDR3: TGTGCCAGCAGTTACAACCGCTACGAGCAGTACTTC. This sequence encodes CASSYNRYEQYF.

This sequence joins TRBV6-6 and TRBJ1-5; D not resolved. Trimming left V 6 bases short and J 4 bases short, with 10 bases between. CDR1 is MNHNY, CDR2 SVGAGI, per germline (reference sequence). The CDR3 loop spans 13 amino acids. CDR3 region: CASRLEWNQPQHF. CDR3 bases: TGTGCCAGCAGACTCGAATGGAATCAGCCCCAGCATTTT.

The chain uses TRBV29-1 and TRBJ2-3; D uncertain. Germline CDR1 SQVTM, CDR2 ANQGSEA. CDR3 size: 12 residues. The V end lost 3 bases, the J end lost 0 bases, and 4 bases lay between the germline ends. The CDR3 bases are TGCAGCGTTGACGGGAGCACAGATACGCAGTATTTT. It codes for CSVDGSTDTQYF.

The chain links TRBV5-1 to TRBJ2-5; 9 nucleotides match TRBD1. The CDR3 has 14 amino acids. CDR1 and CDR2 from the germline V gene are SGHRS and YFSETQ. V was pared by 4 bases and J by 4 bases, with 5 bases of the junction left unmatched. The CDR3 is CASSQDRGGETQYF. The CDR3 DNA sequence: TGCGCCAGCAGCCAGGACAGGGGCGGAGAGACCCAGTACTTC.

J is TRBJ2-7 and V is TRBV5-1; possible D gene TRBD2, 6 bases. V was trimmed by 7 bases and J by 3 bases, leaving 17 bases between them. Germline loops: CDR1 SGHRS, CDR2 YFSETQ. The CDR3 is made up of 14 amino acids. The CDR3 protein is CASSPGEWGYEQYF. CDR3 nucleotides: TGCGCCAGCTCCCCGGGAGAATGGGGCTACGAGCAGTACTTC.

The V gene is TRBV9, the J gene TRBJ2-7; weak D call: TRBD1 (6 bases). This CDR3 region has 16 residues. Per the germline V gene, CDR1 is SGDLS and CDR2 is YYNGEE. Trimming removed 0 bases from V and 0 bases from J, with 13 bases in between. As DNA, the CDR3 is TGTGCCAGCAGCGTAGGGTCAGAAGGGGGCTCCTACGAGCAGTACTTC. Its translation: CASSVGSEGGSYEQYF.

Here the CDR3 reads CASSPGTSGSTDTQYF. In DNA form, the CDR3 reads TGTGCCAGCAGCCCTGGGACTAGCGGGAGTACAGATACGCAGTATTTT. The chain joins TRBV7-9 to TRBJ2-3, with 14 nucleotides matching TRBD2. In germline, CDR1 is SEHNR, CDR2 FQNEAQ (reference sequence). The ends lost 5 bases at V and 3 bases at J; junction bases unmatched: 4. CDR3 length: 16 amino acids. Combining the CDR3 with reference TRBV7-9 and TRBJ2-3 gives the whole variable domain DTGVSQNPRHKITKRGQNVTFRCDPISEHNRLYWYRQTLGQGPEFLTYFQNEAQLEKSRLLSDRFSAERPKGSFSTLEIQRTEQGDSAMYLCASSPGTSGSTDTQYFGPGTRLTVL.

This clone was seen once. CDR3 in amino acids: CASSLAGYTGELFF. The CDR3 nucleotides read TGTGCCAGCAGCTTAGCGGGATACACCGGGGAGCTGTTTTTT. The chain recombines TRBV11-2 with TRBJ2-2; possibly TRBD2 for D (5 bases). The CDR3 consists of 14 residues. Germline V gene data show CDR1 as SGHAT and CDR2 as FQNNGV. Between the trimmed V and J ends, which lost 1 base and 3 bases, there was a span of 6 bases.

The V call is TRBV18, the J call TRBJ2-7, with 7 bases lining up with TRBD1. Germline V gene data show CDR1 as KGHSH and CDR2 as LQKENI. This CDR3 has 15 amino acids. After removal of 3 bases from V and 2 bases from J, the junction contained 7 bases not matched to a gene. CDR3 nucleotide sequence: TGTGCCAGCTCACCCTTCCCGGGACAGACCTACGAGCAGTACTTC. Its protein product is CASSPFPGQTYEQYF.

The chain recombines TRBV5-1 with TRBJ2-3; 13 bases agree with TRBD2. This CDR3 is built from 17 residues. The V gene end was trimmed by 0 bases and the J gene end by 5 bases; junction bases not matched to a gene: 6. Germline V CDR1 and CDR2: SGHRS, YFSETQ. The CDR3, as DNA: TGCGCCAGCAGCTTGGAGGGGACTAGCGGGACAAAAGATACGCAGTATTTT. Its protein is CASSLEGTSGTKDTQYF. Filled out from reference TRBV5-1 and TRBJ2-3, the complete variable domain reads KAGVTQTPRYLIKTRGQQVTLSCSPISGHRSVSWYQQTPGQGLQFLFEYFSETQRNKGNFPGRFSGRQFSNSRSEMNVSTLELGDSALYLCASSLEGTSGTKDTQYFGPGTRLTVL.

V and J are TRBV15 and TRBJ2-3, with TRBD2 matching 7 bases. V was clipped by 8 bases and J by 1 base; unmatched bases: 6. The CDR3 loop spans 14 amino acids. Germline-derived CDR1 and CDR2 are LNHNV and YYDKDF (reference sequence). CDR3 sequence reads: CATFSGFGTDTQYF. CDR3 DNA sequence: TGTGCCACCTTTAGCGGGTTTGGCACAGATACGCAGTATTTT.

J is TRBJ1-2 and V is TRBV19, with 8 bases that match TRBD1. The J segment lost 4 bases and the V segment lost 4 bases, leaving 2 bases of the junction unmatched. This CDR3 has 13 residues. From germline, CDR1 is LNHDA and CDR2 SQIVND (reference sequence). CDR3 protein: CASSRDRFYGYTF. CDR3 DNA sequence: TGTGCCAGTAGTAGGGACAGGTTCTATGGCTACACCTTC. The complete variable domain, with remaining parts taken from reference TRBV19 and TRBJ1-2, reads DGGITQSPKYLFRKEGQNVTLSCEQNLNHDAMYWYRQDPGQGLRLIYYSQIVNDFQKGDIAEGYSVSREKKESFPLTVTSAQKNPTAFYLCASSRDRFYGYTFGSGTRLTVV.

The chain recombines TRBV2 with TRBJ2-5, with TRBD1 identical over 7 bases. V shed 5 bases, J shed 4 bases, and the junction held 13 bases outside the gene matches. This CDR3 region has 16 residues. Germline V CDR1 and CDR2: SNHLY, FYNNEI. CDR3 bases: TGTGCCAGCAGTAGGGACAGCCTAGCCCTGACAGAGACCCAGTACTTC. Translation: CASSRDSLALTETQYF.

J is TRBJ2-3 and V is TRBV6-6; 10 nucleotides match TRBD2. The CDR3 is 15 residues long. Trimming took 6 bases from V and 0 from J; bases not matched to a gene: 3. The germline V gene has CDR1 MNHNY and CDR2 SVGAGI (reference sequence). The CDR3 loop reads CASRGLAPSTDTQYF. The CDR3 DNA reads TGTGCCAGCAGGGGACTAGCGCCCAGCACAGATACGCAGTATTTT.

The rearrangement joins TRBV5-4 to TRBJ2-7; D not certain. Looked up from germline, CDR1 is SGHNT and CDR2 is YYREEE (reference sequence). The CDR3 is 14 amino acids. Trimming stripped 0 bases from V and 3 bases from J, with 10 bases between. CDR3 DNA: TGTGCCAGCAGCTTGGCGGACCCCATCTACGAGCAGTACTTC. Translated: CASSLADPIYEQYF.

This chain links TRBV18 with TRBJ2-3; weak D call: TRBD2 (6 bases). This CDR3 has 15 residues. Germline V gene sequence: CDR1 KGHSH, CDR2 LQKENI. V lost 0 bases and J lost 1, with 8 bases in between. As DNA, the CDR3 is TGTGCCAGCTCACCACCGTCTAGCGGCACAGATACGCAGTATTTT. Protein product: CASSPPSSGTDTQYF.

J is TRBJ2-2 and V is TRBV28; no clear D gene. The CDR3 loop spans 16 amino acids. The germline gives CDR1 MDHEN, CDR2 SYDVKM. V lost 3 bases, J lost 2 bases, and 13 bases lay in between. CDR3: CASSFRVTINTGELFF. In DNA form, the CDR3 reads TGTGCCAGCAGTTTTCGGGTCACGATAAACACCGGGGAGCTGTTTTTT.

V and J are TRBV30 and TRBJ2-1; D is unclear. The V end was cut by 7 bases, the J end by 5 bases, with 15 bases between. The CDR3 runs 13 residues. Germline CDR1 reads GTSNPN; CDR2 reads SVGIG (reference sequence). CDR3 bases: TGTGCCTTAAATCTCAGGATCAACAATGAGCAGTTCTTC. Protein: CALNLRINNEQFF.

Written as DNA, the CDR3 is TGTGCCAGCAGCCAAGATCGGCGGGAGGATTCCGGGGAGCTGTTTTTT. It encodes CASSQDRREDSGELFF. This chain connects TRBV14 to TRBJ2-2; 8 bases line up with TRBD2. The CDR3 is made up of 16 amino acids. The germline V gene encodes CDR1 SGHDN and CDR2 FVKESK. V lost 0 bases and J lost 6; bases outside the gene matches: 6.

This clone was counted a few times. V and J are TRBV2 and TRBJ1-2; D remains unclear. Germline V gene sequence: CDR1 SNHLY, CDR2 FYNNEI. Trimming shortened V by 5 bases and J by 2 bases, and 3 bases separated the two germline ends. The CDR3 spans 11 residues. The CDR3, as DNA: TGTGCCAGCAGTTACAACTATGGCTACACCTTC. It specifies CASSYNYGYTF.

The chain joins TRBV6-6 to TRBJ1-5, with TRBD1 as a possible D gene (5 bases). V dropped 2 bases and J dropped 1 base, with 12 bases sitting between them. CDR1 and CDR2 from the germline V gene are MNHNY and SVGAGI (reference sequence). CDR3 size: 16 residues. DNA of the CDR3: TGTGCCAGCAGTTACGGACGGGGCGGGAGCAATCAGCCCCAGCATTTT. It is translated as CASSYGRGGSNQPQHF.

V and J are TRBV18 and TRBJ2-1; maybe TRBD2 (5 bases). Trimming stripped 6 bases from V and 9 bases from J, with 9 bases between. Per the germline V gene, CDR1 is KGHSH and CDR2 is LQKENI. This CDR3 is built from 11 residues. This chain's CDR3 is CASSDFIEQFF. CDR3 in DNA: TGTGCCAGCTCGGACTTTATTGAGCAGTTCTTC.

The DNA for the CDR3 is TGTGCCAGTAGTACATACGCCTCTGGGGCCAACGTCCTGACTTTC. It is translated as CASSTYASGANVLTF. This chain uses TRBV19 with TRBJ2-6; D call uncertain. Trimming left V 4 bases short and J 0 bases short, with 7 bases between. The length of the CDR3 is 15 residues. Germline V gene data show CDR1 as LNHDA and CDR2 as SQIVND (reference sequence).

The chain has TRBV7-9 and TRBJ1-2, with TRBD1 matching over 8 bases. J lost 4 bases, V lost 5 bases, and 3 bases had no gene match. Germline lookup yields CDR1 SEHNR and CDR2 FQNEAQ (reference sequence). The CDR3 contains 13 residues. In nucleotides, the CDR3 is TGTGCCAGCAGCGCGGGACAGGTCTATGGCTACACCTTC. Its protein is CASSAGQVYGYTF.

The chain carries TRBV18 and TRBJ1-1; TRBD1 agrees at 8 bases. Per the germline V gene, CDR1 is KGHSH and CDR2 is LQKENI. This CDR3 region has 16 residues. V was clipped by 6 bases and J by 1 base; unmatched bases: 10. CDR3 region: CASSLQSGTGNTEAFF. The CDR3 region has the DNA TGTGCCAGCTCGCTTCAATCCGGGACAGGGAACACTGAAGCTTTCTTT.

The chain employs TRBV27 and TRBJ2-1; 10 positions agree with TRBD2. V lost 5 bases to trimming and J lost 4 bases; unmatched junction nucleotides: 8. Germline lookup yields CDR1 MNHEY and CDR2 SMNVEV (reference sequence). This CDR3 comprises 16 residues. This CDR3 is CASSLTGTSEYNEQFF. CDR3 coding DNA: TGTGCCAGCAGTCTAACCGGGACTAGCGAGTACAATGAGCAGTTCTTC.

The chain carries TRBV7-6 and TRBJ2-5; D unresolved. Trimming removed 1 base from V and 2 bases from J, with 5 bases in between. The CDR3 has 13 amino acids. Germline V gene sequence: CDR1 SGHVS, CDR2 FNYEAQ. The chain's CDR3 is CASSLGWQETQYF. The CDR3, as DNA: TGTGCCAGCAGCTTAGGCTGGCAAGAGACCCAGTACTTC.